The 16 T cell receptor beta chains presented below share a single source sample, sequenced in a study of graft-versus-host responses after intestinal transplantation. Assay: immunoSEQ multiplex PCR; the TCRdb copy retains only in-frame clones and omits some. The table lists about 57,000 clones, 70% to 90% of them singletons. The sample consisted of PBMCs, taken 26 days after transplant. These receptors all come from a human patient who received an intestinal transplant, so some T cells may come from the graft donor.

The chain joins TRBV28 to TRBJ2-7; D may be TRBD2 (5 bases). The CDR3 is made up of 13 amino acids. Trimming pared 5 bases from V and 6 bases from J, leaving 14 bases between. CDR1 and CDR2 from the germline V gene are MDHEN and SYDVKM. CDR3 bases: TGTGCCAGCAGTCTCCACTCGGGGATCGAGCAGTACTTC. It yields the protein CASSLHSGIEQYF.

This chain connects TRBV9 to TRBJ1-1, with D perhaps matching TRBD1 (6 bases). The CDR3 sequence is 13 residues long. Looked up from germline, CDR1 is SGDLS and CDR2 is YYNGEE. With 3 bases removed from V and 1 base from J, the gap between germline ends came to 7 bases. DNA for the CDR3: TGTGCCAGCAGCGGACAGGCGAACACTGAAGCTTTCTTT. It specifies CASSGQANTEAFF.

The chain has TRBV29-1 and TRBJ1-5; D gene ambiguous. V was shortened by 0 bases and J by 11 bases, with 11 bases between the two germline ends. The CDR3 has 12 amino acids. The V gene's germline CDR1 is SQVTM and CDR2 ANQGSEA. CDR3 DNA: TGCAGCGTTGAAGATTGTGAACAGTCCCAGCATTTT. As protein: CSVEDCEQSQHF.

The CDR3: CASSPAQGVGYTF. The CDR3 DNA is TGTGCCAGCAGCCCTGCCCAGGGGGTGGGCTACACCTTC. The rearrangement joins TRBV7-3 to TRBJ1-2; 7 bases are a match to TRBD1. Germline CDR1 SGHTA, CDR2 FQGTGA. With 5 bases clipped from V and 8 bases from J, the junction kept 8 bases outside the gene matches. This CDR3 spans 13 amino acids.

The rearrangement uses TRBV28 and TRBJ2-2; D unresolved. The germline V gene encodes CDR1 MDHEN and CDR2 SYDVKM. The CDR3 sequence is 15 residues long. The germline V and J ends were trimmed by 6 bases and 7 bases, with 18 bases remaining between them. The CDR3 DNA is TGTGCCAGCAGCTCCTCGCTGGGCCGAGACGGGGAGCTGTTTTTT. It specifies CASSSSLGRDGELFF.

In DNA form, the CDR3 reads TGTGCCAGCGGCCCAGCCAGCGGAGGGTTAACAGATACGCAGTATTTT. Translated, it gives CASGPASGGLTDTQYF. J is TRBJ2-3 and V is TRBV27, with D tentatively TRBD2 (6 bases). V lost 8 bases, J lost 3 bases, and 21 bases lay in between. Germline V gene sequence: CDR1 MNHEY, CDR2 SMNVEV (reference sequence). The CDR3 is made up of 16 amino acids.

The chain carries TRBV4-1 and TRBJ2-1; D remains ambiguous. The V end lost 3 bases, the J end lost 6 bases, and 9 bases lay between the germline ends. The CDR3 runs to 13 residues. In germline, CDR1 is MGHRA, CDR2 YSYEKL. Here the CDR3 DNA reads TGCGCCAGCAGCCAGCTAGAATCCAATGAGCAGTTCTTC. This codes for CASSQLESNEQFF.

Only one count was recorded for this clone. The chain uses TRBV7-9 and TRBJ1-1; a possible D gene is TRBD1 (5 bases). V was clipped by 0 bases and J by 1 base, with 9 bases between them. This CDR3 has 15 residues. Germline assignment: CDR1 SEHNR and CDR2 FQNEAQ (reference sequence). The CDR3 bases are TGTGCCAGCAGCTTAGCGCAAGGGGAGAACACTGAAGCTTTCTTT. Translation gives CASSLAQGENTEAFF.

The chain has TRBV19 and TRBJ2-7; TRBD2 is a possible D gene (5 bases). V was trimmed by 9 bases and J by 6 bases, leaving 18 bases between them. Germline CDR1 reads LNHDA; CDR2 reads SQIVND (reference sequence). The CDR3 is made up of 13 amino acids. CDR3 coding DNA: TGTGCCAGCCGGGGAACCCCGGGCGGCGAGCAGTACTTC. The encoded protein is CASRGTPGGEQYF.

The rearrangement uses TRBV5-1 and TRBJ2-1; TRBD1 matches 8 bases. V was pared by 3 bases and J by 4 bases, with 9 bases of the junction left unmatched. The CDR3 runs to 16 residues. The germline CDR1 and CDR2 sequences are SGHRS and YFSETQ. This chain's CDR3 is CASSSDRGRLYNEQFF. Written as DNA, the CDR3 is TGCGCCAGCAGCTCCGACAGGGGTCGTTTATACAATGAGCAGTTCTTC.

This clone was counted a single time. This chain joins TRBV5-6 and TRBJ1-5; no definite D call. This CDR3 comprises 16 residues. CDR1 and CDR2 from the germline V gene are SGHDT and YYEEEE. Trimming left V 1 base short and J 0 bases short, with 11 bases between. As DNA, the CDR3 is TGTGCCAGCAGCTTGTTTTCAGGTTATAGCAATCAGCCCCAGCATTTT. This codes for CASSLFSGYSNQPQHF.

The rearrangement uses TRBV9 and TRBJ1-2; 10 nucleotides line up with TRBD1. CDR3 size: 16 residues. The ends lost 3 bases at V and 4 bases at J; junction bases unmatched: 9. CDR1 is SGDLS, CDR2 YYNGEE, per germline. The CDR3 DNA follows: TGTGCCAGCAGCGGATCGACAGGGGGCGCGGGCTATGGCTACACCTTC. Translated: CASSGSTGGAGYGYTF.

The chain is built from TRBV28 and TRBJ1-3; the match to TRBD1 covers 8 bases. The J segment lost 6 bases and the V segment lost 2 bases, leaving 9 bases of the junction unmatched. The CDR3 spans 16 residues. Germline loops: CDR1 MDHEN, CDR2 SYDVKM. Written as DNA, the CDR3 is TGTGCCAGCAGTTTACGGCCGGTGACAGGGGAAAACACCATATATTTT. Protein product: CASSLRPVTGENTIYF.

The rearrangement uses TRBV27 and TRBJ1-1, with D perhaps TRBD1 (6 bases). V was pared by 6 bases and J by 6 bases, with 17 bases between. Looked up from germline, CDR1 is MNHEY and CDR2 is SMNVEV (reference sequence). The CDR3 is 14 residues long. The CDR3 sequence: CASSRRQKGAEAFF. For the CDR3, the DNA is TGTGCCAGCAGCCGTAGACAGAAGGGGGCTGAAGCTTTCTTT.

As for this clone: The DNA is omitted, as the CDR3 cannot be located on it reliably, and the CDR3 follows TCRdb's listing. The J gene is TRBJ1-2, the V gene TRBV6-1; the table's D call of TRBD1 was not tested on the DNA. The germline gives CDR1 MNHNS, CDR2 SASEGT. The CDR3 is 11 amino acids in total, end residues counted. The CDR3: CASSVGLGNTF.

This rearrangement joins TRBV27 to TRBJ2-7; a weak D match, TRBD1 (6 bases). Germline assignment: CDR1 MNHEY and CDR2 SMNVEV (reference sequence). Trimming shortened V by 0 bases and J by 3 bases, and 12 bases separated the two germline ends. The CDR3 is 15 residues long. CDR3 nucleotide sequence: TGTGCCAGCAGTTTATCAGGGGGTCTTGACTACGAGCAGTACGTC. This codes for CASSLSGGLDYEQYV.